The T cell receptor beta chain described here comes from a study of blood T cell repertoires in COVID-19. The overall study: PBMCs, B-cell-depleted T cells, or T cells were the source of the cDNA or gDNA that made up the material.

Per the study methods: Using reference gene primer amplification, nucleated cell counts were estimated. Assay used: immunoSEQ multiplex PCR; TCRdb lists only in-frame clones, some missing. V, J and clone size are taken as reported in that table, and D and trimming were inferred from the DNA itself. The sample lists roughly 180,000 clones, about 83% occurring once. V was clipped by 3 bases and J by 0 bases, with 6 bases between them. The CDR3 runs to 14 residues. CDR1 is LNHDA, CDR2 SQIVND, per germline (reference sequence). V usage is TRBV19 and J usage is TRBJ1-3; D is ambiguous. The source is a man in his forties or fifties who had recovered from COVID-19. What was sequenced was peripheral blood. CDR3 sequence (DNA): TGTGCCAGTAGTATCGGGTACTCTGGAAACACCATATATTTT. Translation: CASSIGYSGNTIYF.